The subject of this entry is one T cell receptor beta chain. Its antigen is not known. The sample originates from a study of chemoradiotherapy in HPV16-positive cancers. Study-level findings and limits: Functional assays defining HPV-specific T cells used only a couple of HPV16-positive patients.

The data were produced by immunoSEQ multiplex PCR, yet TCRdb's version contains in-frame clones alone and is incomplete. The sample has 15,000 or so clones, approximately 75% seen once. V gave up 3 bases and J gave up 7 bases, with 10 bases separating them. CDR3 length equals 13 residues. Germline CDR1 and CDR2: KGHSH and LQKENI. Repertoires were sampled repeatedly during chemoradiotherapy. The material was obtained from a patient who underwent chemoradiotherapy. The source is a human donor with HPV-associated anogenital cancer. V gene TRBV18 combines with J gene TRBJ1-3; D possibly corresponds to TRBD1 (5 bases). The CDR3 DNA reads as TGTGCCAGCTCACCGGGACTTGGCAACACCATATATTTT. This sequence encodes CASSPGLGNTIYF.